This T cell receptor beta chain was sequenced during a study of cytomegalovirus exposure and HLA in healthy donors. Use of 60 Vbeta and 13 Jbeta primers characterized the PCR. Original analysis: In a later analysis, 75 million to 95 million unique TCR beta chains included roughly 11 million shared by two or more donors. The method was immunoSEQ multiplex PCR; TCRdb's version includes in-frame clones alone and lacks a portion of them. That table supplies the V and J calls and clone size; D and trimming were determined from the DNA. The top ten hold 6% to 8% of the sample, which has approximately 130,000 clones, more than 80% seen once. This clone was counted a single time. Its antigen is unidentified. Findings and caveats of the study: Later genetic work tied a missense DCLRE1C variant to beta-chain V and J trimming. 16,951 TCR beta sequences were associated with HLA alleles at 0.05 false discovery rate in a later analysis.

This receptor was obtained from a woman aged 25 to 39 in good health and CMV-seropositive. Sequencing was carried out using PBMCs.

The CDR3 is CATSRTSSYNEQFF. In DNA, the CDR3 is TGTGCCACCAGCAGAACTAGCTCCTACAATGAGCAGTTCTTC. The rearrangement uses TRBV15 and TRBJ2-1, with D perhaps TRBD2 (5 bases). Trimming cost V 2 bases and J 0 bases, with 5 bases left between them. The CDR3 totals 14 residues. CDR1 LNHNV and CDR2 YYDKDF come from the germline V gene (reference sequence).